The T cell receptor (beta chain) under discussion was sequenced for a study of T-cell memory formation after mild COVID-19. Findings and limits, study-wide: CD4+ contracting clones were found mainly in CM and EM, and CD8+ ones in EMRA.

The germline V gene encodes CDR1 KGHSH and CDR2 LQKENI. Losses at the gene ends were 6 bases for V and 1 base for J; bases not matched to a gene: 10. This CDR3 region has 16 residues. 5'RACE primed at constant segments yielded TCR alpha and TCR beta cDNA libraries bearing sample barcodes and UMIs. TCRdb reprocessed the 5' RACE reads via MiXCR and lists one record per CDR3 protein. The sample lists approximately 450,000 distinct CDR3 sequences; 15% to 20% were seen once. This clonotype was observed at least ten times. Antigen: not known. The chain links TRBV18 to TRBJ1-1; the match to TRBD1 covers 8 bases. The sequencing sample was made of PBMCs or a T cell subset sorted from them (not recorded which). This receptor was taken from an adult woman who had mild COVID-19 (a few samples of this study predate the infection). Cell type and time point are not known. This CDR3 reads CASSHHGGQENTEAFF. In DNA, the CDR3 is TGTGCCAGCTCTCACCATGGGGGACAGGAGAACACTGAAGCTTTCTTT.